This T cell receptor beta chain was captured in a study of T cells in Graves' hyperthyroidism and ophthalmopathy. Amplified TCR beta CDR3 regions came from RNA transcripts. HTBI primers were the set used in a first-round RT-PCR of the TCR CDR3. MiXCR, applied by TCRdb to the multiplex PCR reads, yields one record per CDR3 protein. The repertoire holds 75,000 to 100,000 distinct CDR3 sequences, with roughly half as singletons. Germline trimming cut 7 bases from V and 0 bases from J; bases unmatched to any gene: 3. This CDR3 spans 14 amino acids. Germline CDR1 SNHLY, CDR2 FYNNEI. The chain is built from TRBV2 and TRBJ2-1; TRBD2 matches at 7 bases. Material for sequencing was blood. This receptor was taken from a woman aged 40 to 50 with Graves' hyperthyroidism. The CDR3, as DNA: TGTGCCAGCAAGGGCGGGAGCTCCTACAATGAGCAGTTCTTC. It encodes CASKGGSSYNEQFF.